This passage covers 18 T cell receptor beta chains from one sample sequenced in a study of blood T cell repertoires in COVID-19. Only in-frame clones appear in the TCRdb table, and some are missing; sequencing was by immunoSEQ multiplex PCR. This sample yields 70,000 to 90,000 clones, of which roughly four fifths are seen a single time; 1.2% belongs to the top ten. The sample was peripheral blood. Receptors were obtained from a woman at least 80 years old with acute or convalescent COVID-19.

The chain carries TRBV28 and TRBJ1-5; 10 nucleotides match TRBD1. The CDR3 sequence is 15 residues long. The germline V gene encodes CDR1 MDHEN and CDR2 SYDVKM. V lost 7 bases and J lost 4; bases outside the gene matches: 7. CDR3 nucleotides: TGTGCCAGCACCACGGGACAGGGGTTTAATCAGCCCCAGCATTTT. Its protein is CASTTGQGFNQPQHF.

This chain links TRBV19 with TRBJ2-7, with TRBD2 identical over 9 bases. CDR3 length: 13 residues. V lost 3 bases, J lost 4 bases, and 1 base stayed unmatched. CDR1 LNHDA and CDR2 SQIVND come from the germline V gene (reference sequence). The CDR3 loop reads CASSMGLAYEQYF. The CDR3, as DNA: TGTGCCAGTAGTATGGGACTAGCATACGAGCAGTACTTC.

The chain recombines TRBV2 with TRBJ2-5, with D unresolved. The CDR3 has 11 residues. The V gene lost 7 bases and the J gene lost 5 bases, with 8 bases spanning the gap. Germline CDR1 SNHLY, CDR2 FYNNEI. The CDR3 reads CASKYQETQYF. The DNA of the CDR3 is TGTGCCAGCAAATATCAGGAGACCCAGTACTTC. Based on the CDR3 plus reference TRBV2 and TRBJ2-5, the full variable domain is EPEVTQTPSHQVTQMGQEVILRCVPISNHLYFYWYRQILGQKVEFLVSFYNNEISEKSEIFDDQFSVERPDGSNFTLKIRSTKLEDSAMYFCASKYQETQYFGPGTRLLVL.

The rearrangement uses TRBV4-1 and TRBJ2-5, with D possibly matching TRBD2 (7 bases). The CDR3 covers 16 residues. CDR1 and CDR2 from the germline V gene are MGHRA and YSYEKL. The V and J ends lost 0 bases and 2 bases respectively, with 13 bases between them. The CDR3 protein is CASSQEGGTIQETQYF. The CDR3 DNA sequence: TGCGCCAGCAGCCAAGAAGGGGGGACTATTCAAGAGACCCAGTACTTC.

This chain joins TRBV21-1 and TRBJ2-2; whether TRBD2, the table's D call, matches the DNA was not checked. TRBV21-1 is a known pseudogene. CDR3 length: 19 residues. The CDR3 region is CASSKALRRATVFSGELFF. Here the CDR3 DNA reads TGTGCCAGCAGCAAAGCGCTGCGGAGGGCGACCGTATTTAGCGGGGAGCTGTTTTTT.

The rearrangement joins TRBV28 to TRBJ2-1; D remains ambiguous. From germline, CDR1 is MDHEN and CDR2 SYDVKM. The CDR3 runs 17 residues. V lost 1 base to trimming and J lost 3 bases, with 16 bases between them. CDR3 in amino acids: CASSLLRVGALYNEQFF. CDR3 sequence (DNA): TGTGCCAGCAGTTTATTACGGGTAGGTGCACTCTACAATGAGCAGTTCTTC.

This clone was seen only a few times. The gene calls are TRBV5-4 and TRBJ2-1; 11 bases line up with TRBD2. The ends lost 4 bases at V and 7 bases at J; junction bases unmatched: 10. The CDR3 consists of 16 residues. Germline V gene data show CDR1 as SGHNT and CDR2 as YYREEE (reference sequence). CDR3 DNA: TGTGCCAGCAGCCTCTATAGCGGGAGGGGGAGAAATGAGCAGTTCTTC. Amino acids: CASSLYSGRGRNEQFF.

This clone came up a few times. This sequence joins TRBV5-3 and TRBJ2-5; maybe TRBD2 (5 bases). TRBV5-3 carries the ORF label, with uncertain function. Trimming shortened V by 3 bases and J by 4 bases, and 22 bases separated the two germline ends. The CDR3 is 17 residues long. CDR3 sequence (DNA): TGTGCCAGAAGCTCGGGAAGTCAAAGGTTGGTTTCAGAGACCCAGTACTTC. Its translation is CARSSGSQRLVSETQYF.

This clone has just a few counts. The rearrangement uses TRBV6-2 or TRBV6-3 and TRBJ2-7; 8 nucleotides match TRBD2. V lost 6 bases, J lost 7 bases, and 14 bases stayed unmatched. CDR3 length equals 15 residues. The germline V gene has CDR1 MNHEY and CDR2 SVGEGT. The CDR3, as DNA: TGTGCCAGCAGCCGAGCGGGAGCCCCCGTTGAAGAGCAGTACTTC. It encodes CASSRAGAPVEEQYF.

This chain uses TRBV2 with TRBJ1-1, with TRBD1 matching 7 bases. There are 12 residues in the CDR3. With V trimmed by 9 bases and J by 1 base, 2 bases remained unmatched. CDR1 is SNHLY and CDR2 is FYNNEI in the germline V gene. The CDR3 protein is CASRQGNTEAFF. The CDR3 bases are TGTGCCAGTCGACAGGGGAACACTGAAGCTTTCTTT.

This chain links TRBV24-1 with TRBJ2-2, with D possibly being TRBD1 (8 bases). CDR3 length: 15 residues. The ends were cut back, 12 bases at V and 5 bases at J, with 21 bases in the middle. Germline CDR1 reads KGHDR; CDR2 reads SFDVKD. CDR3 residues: CASQEAQGGTGELFF. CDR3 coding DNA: TGTGCCTCTCAGGAGGCACAGGGGGGGACCGGGGAGCTGTTTTTT.

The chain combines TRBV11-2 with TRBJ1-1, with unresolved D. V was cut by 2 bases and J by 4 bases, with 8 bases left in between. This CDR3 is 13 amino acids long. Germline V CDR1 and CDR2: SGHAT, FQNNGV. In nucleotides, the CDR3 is TGTGCCAGCAGCTTAACACCTTCCACTGAAGCTTTCTTT. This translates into CASSLTPSTEAFF.

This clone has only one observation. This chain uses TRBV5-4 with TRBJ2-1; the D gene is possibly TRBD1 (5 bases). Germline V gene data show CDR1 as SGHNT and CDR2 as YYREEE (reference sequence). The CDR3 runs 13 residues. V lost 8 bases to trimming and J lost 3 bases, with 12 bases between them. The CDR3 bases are TGTGCCAGTTACAGGTTTAACTACAATGAGCAGTTCTTC. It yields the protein CASYRFNYNEQFF.

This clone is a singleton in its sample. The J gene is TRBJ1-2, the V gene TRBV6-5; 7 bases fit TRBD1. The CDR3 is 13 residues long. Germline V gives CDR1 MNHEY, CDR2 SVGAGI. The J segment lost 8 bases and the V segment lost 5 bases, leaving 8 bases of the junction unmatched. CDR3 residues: CASSLSGGRGYTF. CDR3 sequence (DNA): TGTGCCAGCAGTCTCTCAGGGGGACGCGGCTACACCTTC.

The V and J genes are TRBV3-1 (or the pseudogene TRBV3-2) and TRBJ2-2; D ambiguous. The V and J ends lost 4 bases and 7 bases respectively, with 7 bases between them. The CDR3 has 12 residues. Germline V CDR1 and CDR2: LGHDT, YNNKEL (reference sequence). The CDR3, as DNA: TGTGCCAGCAGCCCAGGTCGCGGGGAGCTGTTTTTT. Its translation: CASSPGRGELFF.

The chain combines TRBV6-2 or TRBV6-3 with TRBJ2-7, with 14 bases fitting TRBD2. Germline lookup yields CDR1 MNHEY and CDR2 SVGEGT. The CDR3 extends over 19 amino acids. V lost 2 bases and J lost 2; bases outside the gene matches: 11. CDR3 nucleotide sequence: TGTGCCAGCAGTTACCGTCCCGGGACTAGCGGGAGCTCCCCCTACGAGCAGTACTTC. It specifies CASSYRPGTSGSSPYEQYF.

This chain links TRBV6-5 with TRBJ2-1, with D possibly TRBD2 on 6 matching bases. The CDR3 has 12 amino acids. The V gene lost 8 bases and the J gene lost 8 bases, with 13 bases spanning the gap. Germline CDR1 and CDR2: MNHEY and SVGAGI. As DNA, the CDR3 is TGTGCCAGCGGACTTTGGGGGGATGAGCAGTTCTTC. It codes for CASGLWGDEQFF.

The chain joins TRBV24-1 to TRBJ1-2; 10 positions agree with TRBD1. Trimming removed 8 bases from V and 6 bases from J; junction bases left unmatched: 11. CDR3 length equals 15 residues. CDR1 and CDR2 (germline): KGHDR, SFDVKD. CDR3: CATTGFSGTGDGYTF. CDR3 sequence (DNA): TGTGCCACCACCGGGTTCTCCGGGACAGGGGATGGCTACACCTTC.